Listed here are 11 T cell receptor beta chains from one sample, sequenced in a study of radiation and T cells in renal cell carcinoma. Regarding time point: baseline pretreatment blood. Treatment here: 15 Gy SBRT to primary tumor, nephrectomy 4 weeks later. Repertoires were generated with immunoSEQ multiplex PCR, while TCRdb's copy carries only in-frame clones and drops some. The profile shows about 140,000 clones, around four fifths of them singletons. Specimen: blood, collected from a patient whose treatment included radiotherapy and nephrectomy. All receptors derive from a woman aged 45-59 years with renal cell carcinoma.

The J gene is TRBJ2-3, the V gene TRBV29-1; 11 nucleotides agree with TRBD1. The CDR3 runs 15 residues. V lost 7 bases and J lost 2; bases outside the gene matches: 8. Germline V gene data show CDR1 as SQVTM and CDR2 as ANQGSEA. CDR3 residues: CSATGTGGTTDTQYF. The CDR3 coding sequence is TGCAGCGCCACCGGGACAGGGGGAACCACAGATACGCAGTATTTT.

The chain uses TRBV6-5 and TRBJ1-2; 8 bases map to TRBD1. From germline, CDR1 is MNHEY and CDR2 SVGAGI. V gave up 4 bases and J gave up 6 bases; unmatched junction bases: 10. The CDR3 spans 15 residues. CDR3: CASSFRSGGAHGYTF. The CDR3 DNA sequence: TGTGCCAGCAGTTTCCGGTCAGGGGGCGCTCATGGCTACACCTTC.

The CDR3 is CASSLRDRGLYEQYF. CDR3 coding DNA: TGCGCCAGCAGCCTCCGGGACAGGGGGCTGTACGAGCAGTACTTC. The rearrangement links TRBV5-1 to TRBJ2-7, with 12 positions matching TRBD1. The germline V gene has CDR1 SGHRS and CDR2 YFSETQ. This CDR3 region has 15 residues. Trimming took 4 bases from V and 4 from J; bases not matched to a gene: 6.

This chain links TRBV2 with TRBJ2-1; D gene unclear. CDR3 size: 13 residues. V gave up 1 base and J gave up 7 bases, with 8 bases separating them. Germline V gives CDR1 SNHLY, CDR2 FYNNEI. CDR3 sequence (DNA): TGTGCCAGCAGTGAAGACCCCTGGAATGAGCAGTTCTTC. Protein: CASSEDPWNEQFF.

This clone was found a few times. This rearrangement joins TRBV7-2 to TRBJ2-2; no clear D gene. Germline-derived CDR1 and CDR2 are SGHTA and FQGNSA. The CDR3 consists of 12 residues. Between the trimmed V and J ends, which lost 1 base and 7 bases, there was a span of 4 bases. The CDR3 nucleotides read TGTGCCAGCAGCTTAGACATCGGGGAGCTGTTTTTT. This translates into CASSLDIGELFF.

In nucleotides, the CDR3 is TGTGCCAGCAGCTTACCCTCGGGGCGGGGGTCAGATACGCAGTATTTT. Translating it yields CASSLPSGRGSDTQYF. This chain connects TRBV7-2 to TRBJ2-3, with TRBD2 matching 7 bases. The CDR3 has 16 residues. Germline V lookup: CDR1 SGHTA, CDR2 FQGNSA. V gave up 2 bases and J gave up 4 bases; unmatched junction bases: 9.

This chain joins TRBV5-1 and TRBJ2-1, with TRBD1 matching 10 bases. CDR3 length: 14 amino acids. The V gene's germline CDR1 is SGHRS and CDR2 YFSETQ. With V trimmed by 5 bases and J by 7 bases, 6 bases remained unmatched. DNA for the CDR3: TGCGCCAGCAGGTACGGGACAGGGGTAAATGAGCAGTTCTTC. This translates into CASRYGTGVNEQFF.

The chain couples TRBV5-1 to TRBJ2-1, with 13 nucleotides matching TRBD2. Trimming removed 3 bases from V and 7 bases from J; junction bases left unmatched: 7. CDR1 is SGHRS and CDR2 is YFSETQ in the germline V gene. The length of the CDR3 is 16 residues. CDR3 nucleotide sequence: TGCGCCAGCAGCTCCAGACTAGCGGGAGGCGGTAATGAGCAGTTCTTC. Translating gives CASSSRLAGGGNEQFF.

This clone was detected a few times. CDR3 residues: CAWSPRKETQYF. The CDR3 DNA reads as TGTGCCTGGAGTCCCAGGAAAGAGACCCAGTACTTC. The J gene is TRBJ2-5, the V gene TRBV30; D call uncertain. Between the trimmed V and J ends, which lost 2 bases and 3 bases, there was a span of 7 bases. The CDR3 has 12 amino acids. Germline values: CDR1 GTSNPN, CDR2 SVGIG (reference sequence).

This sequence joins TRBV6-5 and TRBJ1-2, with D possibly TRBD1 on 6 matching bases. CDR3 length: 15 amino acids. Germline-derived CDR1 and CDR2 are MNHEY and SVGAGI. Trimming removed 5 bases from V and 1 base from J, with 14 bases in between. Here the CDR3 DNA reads TGTGCCAGCAGTCCCTATACAGGGTATAACTATGGCTACACCTTC. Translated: CASSPYTGYNYGYTF.

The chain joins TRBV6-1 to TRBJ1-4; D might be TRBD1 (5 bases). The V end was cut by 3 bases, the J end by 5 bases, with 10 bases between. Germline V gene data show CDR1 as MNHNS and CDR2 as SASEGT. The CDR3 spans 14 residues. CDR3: CASSEGGLNEKLFF. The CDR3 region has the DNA TGTGCCAGCAGTGAGGGGGGGTTAAATGAAAAACTGTTTTTT.